Shown below are 3 T cell receptor beta chains from a single sample sequenced in a study of CD8 T cells in ankylosing spondylitis. TCRdb re-called the 5' RACE reads with MiXCR, one entry per CDR3 protein. This table holds approximately 100,000 distinct CDR3 sequences, nearly 25% found once. Sequencing used synovial fluid, either unsorted or a sorted T cell fraction (not recorded which). The source is a male donor with ankylosing spondylitis.

V is TRBV18 and J is TRBJ2-7; D remains ambiguous. The V gene's germline CDR1 is KGHSH and CDR2 LQKENI. This CDR3 region has 13 residues. Trimming pared 5 bases from V and 6 bases from J, leaving 14 bases between. The CDR3 bases are TGTGCCAGCTCAACGACCCATTTGAGCGAGCAGTACGTC. Its protein is CASSTTHLSEQYV.

This clonotype occurred many times. This chain links TRBV5-1 with TRBJ2-1; TRBD2 agrees at 13 bases. J was trimmed by 5 bases and V by 4 bases; bases with no gene match: 15. This CDR3 comprises 19 residues. CDR1 and CDR2 from the germline V gene are SGHRS and YFSETQ. CDR3 coding DNA: TGCGCCAGCAGCACTCGGACTAGCGGGAGTTCCGCCTACGACAATGAGCAGTTCTTC. Amino acid sequence: CASSTRTSGSSAYDNEQFF.

This clonotype came up a few times. J is TRBJ1-5 and V is TRBV6-1, with 9 positions matching TRBD1. Looked up from germline, CDR1 is MNHNS and CDR2 is SASEGT. Unmatched junction bases numbered 6, after V lost 3 bases and J lost 6 bases. The CDR3 has 15 residues. The CDR3, as DNA: TGTGCCAGCAGTGATGGGACAGGGCTGGGTCAGCCCCAGCATTTT. Protein sequence: CASSDGTGLGQPQHF.